This TCR beta chain appears in the sequencing data of a study of blood T cells in healthy people across ages. Broader study findings: When set beside aged donors, long-lived donors presented more naive CD4+ cells and higher diversity.

Notes on this clonotype: Its matching antigen is unknown.

From germline, CDR1 is SNHLY and CDR2 FYNNEI. V trimming: 9 bases; J trimming: 0 bases; junction bases outside the gene matches: 5. This CDR3 is built from 15 residues. Then a second PCR, running about 6 to 12 cycles, was carried out with a sample-barcoded 5' primer and a J-beta primer mix. A minimum of 2.5 million CDR3-containing paired-end reads was obtained for each sample. TCRdb re-called the 5' RACE reads through MiXCR, storing one row per CDR3 protein. The sample comprises fewer than 2 million distinct CDR3 sequences, 35% to 50% of which are singletons, and about 23% rests with the top ten. Each sample gave at least 6.5 million isolated PBMCs.

This TCR came from a human donor in good health. The chain couples TRBV2 to TRBJ1-6; 7 bases match TRBD1. Sequenced sample: blood. CDR3 coding DNA: TGTGCCAGACGTACAGGGGACTCCTATAATTCACCCCTCCACTTT. Translation: CARRTGDSYNSPLHF.